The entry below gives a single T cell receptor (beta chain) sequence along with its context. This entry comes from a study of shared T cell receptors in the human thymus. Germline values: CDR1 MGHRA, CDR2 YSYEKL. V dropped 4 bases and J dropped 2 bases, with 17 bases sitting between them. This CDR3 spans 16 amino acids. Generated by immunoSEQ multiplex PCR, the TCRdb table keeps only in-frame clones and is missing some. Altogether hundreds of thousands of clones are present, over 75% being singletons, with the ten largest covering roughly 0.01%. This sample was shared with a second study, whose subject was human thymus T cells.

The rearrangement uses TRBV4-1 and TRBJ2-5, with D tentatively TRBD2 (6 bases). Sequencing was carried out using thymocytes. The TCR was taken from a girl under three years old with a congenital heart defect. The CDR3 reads CASSPVDGGTQETQYF. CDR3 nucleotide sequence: TGCGCCAGCAGCCCAGTGGACGGAGGGACGCAAGAGACCCAGTACTTC.